This T cell receptor beta chain was sequenced in a study of cytomegalovirus exposure and HLA in healthy donors. Regarding this clone: Its target is not known. The sample carries other DNA sequences with the same CDR3.

Study-wide results and caveats: A later analysis, which compared TCR beta chains of equal frequency, found the HLA-associated ones more clonally expanded. With later analysis, a missense DCLRE1C variant became linked to TCR beta V- and J-gene trimming.

CDR3 length: 15 amino acids. The ends lost 4 bases at V and 3 bases at J; junction bases unmatched: 7. The germline V gene encodes CDR1 SGHAT and CDR2 FQDESV (reference sequence). PCR employed 60 Vbeta and 13 Jbeta primers. Original handling: A follow-up analysis tallied about 80 million unique TCR beta chains, about 11 million shared. Sequencing was performed with immunoSEQ multiplex PCR; in TCRdb, only in-frame clones are kept and a portion is missing. That table is the source of V, J and clone size, and D and trimming were worked out from the DNA. There are 100,000 to 150,000 clones in the sample; about two thirds occur only once, and approximately 3.8% lies in the top ten. Despite likely unrecorded immune exposures, the donors were nominally healthy at the time of sampling.

The V call is TRBV11-1, the J call TRBJ2-7; 9 bases align to TRBD1. The sample consisted of PBMCs. This clonotype was obtained from a man between 25 and 39 years old in good health and CMV-seronegative. The CDR3: CASSSNRGPFYEQYF. In DNA, the CDR3 is TGTGCCAGCAGCTCGAACAGGGGGCCCTTCTACGAGCAGTACTTC.